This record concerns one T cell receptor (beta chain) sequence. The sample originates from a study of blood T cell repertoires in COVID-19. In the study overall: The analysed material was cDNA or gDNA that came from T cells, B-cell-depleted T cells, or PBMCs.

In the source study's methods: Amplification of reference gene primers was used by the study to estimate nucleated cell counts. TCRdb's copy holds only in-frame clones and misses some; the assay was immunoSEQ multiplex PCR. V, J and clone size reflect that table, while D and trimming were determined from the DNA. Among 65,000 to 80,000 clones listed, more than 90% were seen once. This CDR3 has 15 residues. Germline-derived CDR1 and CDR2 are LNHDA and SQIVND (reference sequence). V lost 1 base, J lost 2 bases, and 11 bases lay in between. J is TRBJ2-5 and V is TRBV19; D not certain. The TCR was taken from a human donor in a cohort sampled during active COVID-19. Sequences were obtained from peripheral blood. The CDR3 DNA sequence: TGTGCCAGTAGTATAGCTGAGATCGGGCAAGAGACCCAGTACTTC. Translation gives CASSIAEIGQETQYF.